This section outlines one T cell receptor (beta chain) sequence together with its context. Antigen unknown. The authors generated TCR beta cDNA through 5'RACE template switching with UMIs. TCRdb re-called the 5' RACE reads; every CDR3 protein appears as one record, without DNA. This sample's clone table lists some 140,000 distinct CDR3 sequences. This sample is part of a study of T cells expressing NK-cell markers. In the study overall: Eight donors were sequenced, seven testing HCMV-seropositive and one testing seronegative.

Notes on the study in general: It is unclear if expanded NKG2C-expressing clones target HCMV antigens. Also leading the CD3+CD56-NKG2C+ fraction in a handful of donors were these clonotypes.

This clonotype originated in a woman aged 50 to 60 in good health. The sample taken for sequencing was blood T cells: a sorted CD56 or NKG2C T cell subset, CD4+ or CD8+ T cells, or bulk PBMC T cells (not recorded which).

The CDR3 loop is CASSGGARNTEAFF. V gene TRBV10-2 combines with J gene TRBJ1-1; TCRdb outputs TRBD1, but without DNA this stays unchecked. The CDR3 runs to 14 residues. Germline CDR1 reads WSHSY; CDR2 reads SAAADI.